This T cell receptor beta chain was found in a study of blood T cell repertoires in COVID-19. A few counts support this clone. The V end was cut by 3 bases, the J end by 6 bases, with 12 bases between. CDR1 and CDR2 (germline): MGHDK, SYGVNS. This CDR3 comprises 14 residues. The repertoire was sequenced with immunoSEQ multiplex PCR; TCRdb's copy has only in-frame clones and lacks some. Of tens of thousands of clones detected, roughly 85% appear once; the ten largest clones hold roughly 4.4%. This clonotype was obtained from a woman between 65 and 79 years old with acute or convalescent COVID-19. The chain carries TRBV25-1 and TRBJ1-5; possibly TRBD1 for D (6 bases). The material sequenced was peripheral blood. The CDR3 coding sequence is TGTGCCAGCAGTGAGAGGCTACAGGGTCAGCCCCAGCATTTT. As protein: CASSERLQGQPQHF.